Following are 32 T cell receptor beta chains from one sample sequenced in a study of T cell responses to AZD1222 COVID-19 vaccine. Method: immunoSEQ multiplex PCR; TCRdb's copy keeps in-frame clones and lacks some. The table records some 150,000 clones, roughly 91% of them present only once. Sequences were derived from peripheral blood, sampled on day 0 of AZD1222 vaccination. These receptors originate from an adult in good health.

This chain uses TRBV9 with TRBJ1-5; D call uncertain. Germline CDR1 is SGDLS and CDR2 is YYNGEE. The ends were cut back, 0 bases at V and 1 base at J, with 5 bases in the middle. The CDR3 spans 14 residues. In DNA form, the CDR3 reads TGTGCCAGCAGCGTAGGGAACAGCAATCAGCCCCAGCATTTT. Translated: CASSVGNSNQPQHF. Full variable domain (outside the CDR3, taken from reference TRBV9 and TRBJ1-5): DSGVTQTPKHLITATGQRVTLRCSPRSGDLSVYWYQQSLDQGLQFLIQYYNGEERAKGNILERFSAQQFPDLHSELNLSSLELGDSALYFCASSVGNSNQPQHFGDGTRLSIL.

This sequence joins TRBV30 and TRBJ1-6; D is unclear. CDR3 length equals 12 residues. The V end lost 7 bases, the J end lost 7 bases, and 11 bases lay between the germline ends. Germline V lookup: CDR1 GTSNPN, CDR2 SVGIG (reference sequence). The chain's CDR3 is CAFRLGNSPLHF. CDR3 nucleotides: TGTGCCTTCCGGCTGGGGAATTCACCCCTCCACTTT. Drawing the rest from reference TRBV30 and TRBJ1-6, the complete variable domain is SQTIHQWPATLVQPVGSPLSLECTVEGTSNPNLYWYRQAAGRGLQLLFYSVGIGQISSEVPQNLSASRPQDRQFILSSKKLLLSDSGFYLCAFRLGNSPLHFGNGTRLTVT.

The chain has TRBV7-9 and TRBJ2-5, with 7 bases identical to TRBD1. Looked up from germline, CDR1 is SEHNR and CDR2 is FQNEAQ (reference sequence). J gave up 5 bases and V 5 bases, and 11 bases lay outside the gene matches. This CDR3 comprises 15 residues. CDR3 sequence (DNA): TGTGCCAGCAGCCAACGGACAGGAGGCAAGGAGACCCAGTACTTC. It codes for CASSQRTGGKETQYF.

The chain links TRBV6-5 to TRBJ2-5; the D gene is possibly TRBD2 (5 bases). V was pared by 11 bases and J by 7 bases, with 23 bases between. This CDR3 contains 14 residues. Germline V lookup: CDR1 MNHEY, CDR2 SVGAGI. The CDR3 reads CAAEETGVPGTQYF. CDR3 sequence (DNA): TGTGCCGCCGAAGAAACCGGGGTCCCGGGGACCCAGTACTTC.

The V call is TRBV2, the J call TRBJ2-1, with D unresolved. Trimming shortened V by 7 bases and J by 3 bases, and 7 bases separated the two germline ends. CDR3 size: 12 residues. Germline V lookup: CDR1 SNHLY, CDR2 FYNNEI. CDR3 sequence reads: CASIKIYNEQFF. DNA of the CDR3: TGTGCCAGCATTAAGATCTACAATGAGCAGTTCTTC.

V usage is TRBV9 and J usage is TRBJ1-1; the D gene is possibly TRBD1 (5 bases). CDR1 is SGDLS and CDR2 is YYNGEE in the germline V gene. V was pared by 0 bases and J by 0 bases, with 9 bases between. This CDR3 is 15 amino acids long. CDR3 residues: CASSVAPTVNTEAFF. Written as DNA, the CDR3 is TGTGCCAGCAGCGTAGCCCCGACAGTGAACACTGAAGCTTTCTTT.

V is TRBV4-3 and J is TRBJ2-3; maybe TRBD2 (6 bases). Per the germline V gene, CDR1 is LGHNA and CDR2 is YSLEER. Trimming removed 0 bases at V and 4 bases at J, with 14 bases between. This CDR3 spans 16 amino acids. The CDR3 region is CASSQERGGGSDTQYF. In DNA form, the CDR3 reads TGCGCCAGCAGCCAAGAACGTGGAGGAGGGTCAGATACGCAGTATTTT.

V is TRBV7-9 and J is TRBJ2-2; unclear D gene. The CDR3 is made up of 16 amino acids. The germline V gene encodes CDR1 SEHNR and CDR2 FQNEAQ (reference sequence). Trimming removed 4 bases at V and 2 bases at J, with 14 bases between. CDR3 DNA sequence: TGTGCCAGCAGCTCTGTCCCGAGAGCTAACACCGGGGAGCTGTTTTTT. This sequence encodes CASSSVPRANTGELFF.

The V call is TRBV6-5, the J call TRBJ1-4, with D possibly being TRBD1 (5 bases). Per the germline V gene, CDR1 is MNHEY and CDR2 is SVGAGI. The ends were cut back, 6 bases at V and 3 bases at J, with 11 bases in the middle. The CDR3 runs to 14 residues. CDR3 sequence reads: CASSRQLPNEKLFF. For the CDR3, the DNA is TGTGCCAGCAGCCGACAGCTACCTAATGAAAAACTGTTTTTT.

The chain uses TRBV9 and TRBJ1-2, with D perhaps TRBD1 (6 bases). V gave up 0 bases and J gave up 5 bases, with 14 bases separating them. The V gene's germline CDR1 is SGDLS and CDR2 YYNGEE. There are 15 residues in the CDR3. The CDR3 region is CASSVGQADSYGYTF. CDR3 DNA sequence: TGTGCCAGCAGCGTAGGACAGGCAGACTCTTATGGCTACACCTTC. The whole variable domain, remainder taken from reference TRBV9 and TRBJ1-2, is DSGVTQTPKHLITATGQRVTLRCSPRSGDLSVYWYQQSLDQGLQFLIQYYNGEERAKGNILERFSAQQFPDLHSELNLSSLELGDSALYFCASSVGQADSYGYTFGSGTRLTVV.

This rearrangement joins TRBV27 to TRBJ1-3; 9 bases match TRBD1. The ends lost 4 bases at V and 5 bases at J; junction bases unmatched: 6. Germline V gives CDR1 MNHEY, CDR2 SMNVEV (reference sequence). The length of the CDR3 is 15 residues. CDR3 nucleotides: TGTGCCAGCAGTTCATCGACAGGGGGAAGAAACACCATATATTTT. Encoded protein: CASSSSTGGRNTIYF.

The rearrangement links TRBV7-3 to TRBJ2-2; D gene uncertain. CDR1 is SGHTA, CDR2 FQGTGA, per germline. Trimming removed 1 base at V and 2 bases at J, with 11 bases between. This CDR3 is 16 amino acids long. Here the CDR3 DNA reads TGTGCCAGCAGCTTAAAAGTCTCCCTAAACACCGGGGAGCTGTTTTTT. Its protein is CASSLKVSLNTGELFF.

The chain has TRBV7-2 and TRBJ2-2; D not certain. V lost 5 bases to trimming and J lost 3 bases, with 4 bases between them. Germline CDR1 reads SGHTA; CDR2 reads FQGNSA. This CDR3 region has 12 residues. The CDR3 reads CASSTDTGELFF. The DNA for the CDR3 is TGTGCCAGCAGCACAGACACCGGGGAGCTGTTTTTT.

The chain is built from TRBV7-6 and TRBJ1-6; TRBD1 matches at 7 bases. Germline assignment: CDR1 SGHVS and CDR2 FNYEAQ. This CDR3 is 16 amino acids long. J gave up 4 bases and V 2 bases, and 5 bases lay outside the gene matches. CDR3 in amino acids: CASSLKGGQYNSPLHF. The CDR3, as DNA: TGTGCCAGCAGCTTAAAGGGGGGACAGTATAATTCACCCCTCCACTTT.

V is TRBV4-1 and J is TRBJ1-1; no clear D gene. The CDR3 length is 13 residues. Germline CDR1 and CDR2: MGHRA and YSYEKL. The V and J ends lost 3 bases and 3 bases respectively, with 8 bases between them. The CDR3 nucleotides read TGCGCCAGCAGCCAGAAGGAGGACACTGAAGCTTTCTTT. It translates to CASSQKEDTEAFF.

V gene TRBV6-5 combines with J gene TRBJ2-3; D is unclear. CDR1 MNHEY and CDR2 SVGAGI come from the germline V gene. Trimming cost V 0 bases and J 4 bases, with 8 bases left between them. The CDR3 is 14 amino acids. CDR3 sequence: CASSYSGWADTQYF. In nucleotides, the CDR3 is TGTGCCAGCAGTTACTCAGGGTGGGCAGATACGCAGTATTTT.

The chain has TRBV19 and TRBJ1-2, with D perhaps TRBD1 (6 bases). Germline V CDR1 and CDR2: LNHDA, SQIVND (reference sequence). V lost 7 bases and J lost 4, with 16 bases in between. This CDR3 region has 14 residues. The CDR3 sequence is CASTQGGWFYGYTF. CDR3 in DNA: TGTGCCAGTACACAAGGGGGGTGGTTCTATGGCTACACCTTC.

This CDR3 reads CASSAQGFLNTEAFF. CDR3 DNA sequence: TGTGCCAGCAGCGCCCAAGGTTTTCTGAACACTGAAGCTTTCTTT. The chain carries TRBV9 and TRBJ1-1; no definite D call. Trimming cost V 3 bases and J 0 bases, with 12 bases left between them. CDR1 is SGDLS and CDR2 is YYNGEE in the germline V gene. The CDR3 is made up of 15 amino acids.

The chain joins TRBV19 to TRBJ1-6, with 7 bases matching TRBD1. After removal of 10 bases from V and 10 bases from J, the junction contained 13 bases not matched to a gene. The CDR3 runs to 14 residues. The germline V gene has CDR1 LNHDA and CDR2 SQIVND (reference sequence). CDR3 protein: CATSWTGGHSPLHF. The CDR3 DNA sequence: TGTGCCACGTCCTGGACAGGAGGGCACTCACCCCTCCACTTT.

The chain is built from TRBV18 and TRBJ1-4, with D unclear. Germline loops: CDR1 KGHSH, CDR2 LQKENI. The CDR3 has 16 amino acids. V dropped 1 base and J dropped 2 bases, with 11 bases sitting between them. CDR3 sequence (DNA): TGTGCCAGCTCACCACTCTCAGTCACTACTAATGAAAAACTGTTTTTT. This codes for CASSPLSVTTNEKLFF.

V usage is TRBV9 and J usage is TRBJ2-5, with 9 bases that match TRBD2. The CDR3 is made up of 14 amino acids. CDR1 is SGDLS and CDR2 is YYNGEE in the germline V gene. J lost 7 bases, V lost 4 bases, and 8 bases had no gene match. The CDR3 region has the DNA TGTGCCAGCAGCCCAACTAGCGGGCCCGGGACCCAGTACTTC. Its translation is CASSPTSGPGTQYF.

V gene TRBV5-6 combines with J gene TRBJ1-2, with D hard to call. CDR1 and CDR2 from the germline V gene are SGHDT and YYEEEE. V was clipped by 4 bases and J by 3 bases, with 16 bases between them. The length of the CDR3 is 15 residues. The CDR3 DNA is TGTGCCAGCAGCACTGGACCGATGTCGTACTATGGCTACACCTTC. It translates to CASSTGPMSYYGYTF.

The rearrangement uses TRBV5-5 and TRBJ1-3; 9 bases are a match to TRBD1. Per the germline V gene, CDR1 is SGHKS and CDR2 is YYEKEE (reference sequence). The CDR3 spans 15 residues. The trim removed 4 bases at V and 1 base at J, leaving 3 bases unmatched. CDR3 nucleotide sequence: TGTGCCAGCAGCCTAGGGACAGGGTCTGGAAACACCATATATTTT. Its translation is CASSLGTGSGNTIYF.

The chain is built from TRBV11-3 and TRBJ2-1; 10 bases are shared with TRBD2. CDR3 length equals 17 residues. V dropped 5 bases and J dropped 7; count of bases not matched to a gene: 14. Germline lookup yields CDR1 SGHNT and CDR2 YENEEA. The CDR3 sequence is CASSIRTSGPGGNEQFF. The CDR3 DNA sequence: TGTGCCAGCAGCATACGGACTAGCGGCCCCGGCGGGAATGAGCAGTTCTTC. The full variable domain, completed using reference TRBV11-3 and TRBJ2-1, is EAGVVQSPRYKIIEKKQPVAFWCNPISGHNTLYWYLQNLGQGPELLIRYENEEAVDDSQLPKDRFSAERLKGVDSTLKIQPAELGDSAVYLCASSIRTSGPGGNEQFFGPGTRLTVL.

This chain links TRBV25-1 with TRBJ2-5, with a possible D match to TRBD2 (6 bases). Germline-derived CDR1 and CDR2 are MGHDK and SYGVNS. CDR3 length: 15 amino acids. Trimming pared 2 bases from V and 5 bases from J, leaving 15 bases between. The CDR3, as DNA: TGTGCCAGCAGTGAAAGACCAGGTGGGGGGGAGACCCAGTACTTC. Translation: CASSERPGGGETQYF.

Written as DNA, the CDR3 is TGTGCCAGTCAAGGACAGTCGCGGAACACTGAAGCTTTCTTT. Its protein is CASQGQSRNTEAFF. V gene TRBV7-9 combines with J gene TRBJ1-1; D might be TRBD1 (6 bases). V was cut by 9 bases and J by 1 base, with 15 bases left in between. CDR1 and CDR2 (germline): SEHNR, FQNEAQ (reference sequence). The CDR3 is 14 amino acids.

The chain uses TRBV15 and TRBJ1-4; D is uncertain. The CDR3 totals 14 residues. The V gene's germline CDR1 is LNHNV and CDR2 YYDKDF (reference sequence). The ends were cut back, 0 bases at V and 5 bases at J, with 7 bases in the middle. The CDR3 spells CATSREKRNEKLFF. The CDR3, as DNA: TGTGCCACCAGCAGAGAGAAAAGAAATGAAAAACTGTTTTTT.

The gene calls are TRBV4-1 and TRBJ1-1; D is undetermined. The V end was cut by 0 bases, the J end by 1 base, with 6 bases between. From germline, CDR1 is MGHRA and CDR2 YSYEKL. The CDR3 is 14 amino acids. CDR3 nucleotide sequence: TGCGCCAGCAGCCAAGAGATAGGGAACACTGAAGCTTTCTTT. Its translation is CASSQEIGNTEAFF.

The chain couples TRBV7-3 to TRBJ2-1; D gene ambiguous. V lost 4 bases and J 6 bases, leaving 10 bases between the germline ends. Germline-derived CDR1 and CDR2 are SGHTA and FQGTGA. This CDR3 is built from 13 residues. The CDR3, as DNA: TGTGCCAGCAGCTCGGACGAAACCAATGAGCAGTTCTTC. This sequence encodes CASSSDETNEQFF.

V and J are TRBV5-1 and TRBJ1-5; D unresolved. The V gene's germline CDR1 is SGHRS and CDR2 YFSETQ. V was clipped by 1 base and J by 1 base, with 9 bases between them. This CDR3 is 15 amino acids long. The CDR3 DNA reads TGCGCCAGCAGCTTGAGGGCGGGGAGCAATCAGCCCCAGCATTTT. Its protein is CASSLRAGSNQPQHF.

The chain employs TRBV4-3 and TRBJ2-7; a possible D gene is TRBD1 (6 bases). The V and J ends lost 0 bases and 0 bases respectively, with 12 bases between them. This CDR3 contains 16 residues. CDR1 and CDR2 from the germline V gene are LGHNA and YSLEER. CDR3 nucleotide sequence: TGCGCCAGCAGCCAAGATAGGGGACATTACTCCTACGAGCAGTACTTC. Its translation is CASSQDRGHYSYEQYF.

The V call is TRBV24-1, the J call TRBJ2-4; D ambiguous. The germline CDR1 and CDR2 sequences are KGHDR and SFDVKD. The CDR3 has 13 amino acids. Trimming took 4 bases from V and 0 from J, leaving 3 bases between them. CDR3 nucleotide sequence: TGTGCCACCAGTGACGGAGCCAAAAACATTCAGTACTTC. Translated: CATSDGAKNIQYF.